Listed here is a single TCR beta chain. Its specificity is not known. CDR1 is SGHTA, CDR2 FQGTGA, per germline. The CDR3 loop spans 17 amino acids. V was clipped by 5 bases and J by 0 bases; unmatched bases: 8. The data belong to a study of T cell responses to AZD1222 COVID-19 vaccine. Clones were sequenced by immunoSEQ multiplex PCR, and TCRdb holds only the in-frame ones, with some missing. The table shows around 110,000 clones, with approximately 86% occurring only once. General study results and limits: Spike-specific TCR breadth and depth went up after people got two AZD1222 doses. Seropositive at baseline were only a handful of AZD1222 recipients. Vaccine-associated CD4 TCRs ranged over spike, dominating at 160-218 and 743-854. Repertoires in all cases were sampled only once the peak T cell response had passed.

The clonotype originates from an adult in good health. The rearrangement uses TRBV7-3 and TRBJ2-2; 8 bases match TRBD2. The source material was peripheral blood, sampled on day 0 of AZD1222 vaccination. Written as DNA, the CDR3 is TGTGCCAGCAGCCCATTAGCGGGGCTCGCGAACACCGGGGAGCTGTTTTTT. Amino acid sequence: CASSPLAGLANTGELFF.